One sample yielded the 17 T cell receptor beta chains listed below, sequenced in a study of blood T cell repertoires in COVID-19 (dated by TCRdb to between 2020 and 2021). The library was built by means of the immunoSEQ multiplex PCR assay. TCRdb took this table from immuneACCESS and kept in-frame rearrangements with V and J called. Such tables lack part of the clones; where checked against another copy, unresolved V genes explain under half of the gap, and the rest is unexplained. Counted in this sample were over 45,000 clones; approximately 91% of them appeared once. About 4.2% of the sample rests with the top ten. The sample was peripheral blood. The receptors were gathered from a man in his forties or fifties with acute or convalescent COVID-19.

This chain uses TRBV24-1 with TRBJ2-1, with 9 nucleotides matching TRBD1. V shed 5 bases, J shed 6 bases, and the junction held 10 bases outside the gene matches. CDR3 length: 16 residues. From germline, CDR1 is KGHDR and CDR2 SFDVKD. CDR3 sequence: CATSGTWDRVPNEQFF. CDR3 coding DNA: TGTGCCACCAGTGGGACTTGGGACAGGGTCCCCAATGAGCAGTTCTTC.

The CDR3 reads CASSYRGIGELFF. In nucleotides, the CDR3 is TGTGCCAGCAGTTATCGGGGAATCGGGGAGCTGTTTTTT. This chain uses TRBV6-2 or TRBV6-3 with TRBJ2-2, with TRBD2 as a possible D gene (5 bases). The germline V gene encodes CDR1 MNHEY and CDR2 SVGEGT. The CDR3 is 13 amino acids. V lost 3 bases to trimming and J lost 7 bases, with 9 bases between them.

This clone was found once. The CDR3 DNA follows: TGTGCCAGCAGCTTACAGGGTATCAACACAGATACGCAGTATTTT. This gives the protein CASSLQGINTDTQYF. The rearrangement joins TRBV5-6 to TRBJ2-3, with D perhaps TRBD1 (6 bases). Looked up from germline, CDR1 is SGHDT and CDR2 is YYEEEE. Deletions cut 2 bases from V and 2 bases from J, with 12 bases between. The CDR3 consists of 15 residues. The full variable domain, its missing parts supplied by reference TRBV5-6 and TRBJ2-3, is DAGVTQSPTHLIKTRGQQVTLRCSPKSGHDTVSWYQQALGQGPQFIFQYYEEEERQRGNFPDRFSGHQFPNYSSELNVNALLLGDSALYLCASSLQGINTDTQYFGPGTRLTVL.

CDR3 protein: CASSVAAGNEQYF. The CDR3 nucleotides are TGTGCCAGCAGCGTAGCAGCAGGGAACGAGCAGTACTTC. The chain employs TRBV9 and TRBJ2-7; tentative D call: TRBD1 (5 bases). Trimming removed 0 bases from V and 5 bases from J, with 9 bases in between. The germline gives CDR1 SGDLS, CDR2 YYNGEE. CDR3 length equals 13 residues.

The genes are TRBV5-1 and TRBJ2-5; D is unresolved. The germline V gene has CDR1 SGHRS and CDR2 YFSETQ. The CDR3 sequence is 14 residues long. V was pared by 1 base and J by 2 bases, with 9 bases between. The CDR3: CASSLTAAQETQYF. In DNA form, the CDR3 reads TGCGCCAGCAGCTTGACTGCGGCGCAAGAGACCCAGTACTTC.

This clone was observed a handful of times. CDR3 amino acids: CASSVGRAFPLNTEAFF. CDR3 coding DNA: TGTGCCAGCAGTGTCGGCAGGGCTTTCCCATTGAACACTGAAGCTTTCTTT. The V call is TRBV6-4, the J call TRBJ1-1; tentatively, D is TRBD1 (5 bases). This CDR3 has 17 residues. CDR1 MRHNA and CDR2 SNTAGT come from the germline V gene. The germline V and J ends were trimmed by 4 bases and 0 bases, with 18 bases remaining between them.

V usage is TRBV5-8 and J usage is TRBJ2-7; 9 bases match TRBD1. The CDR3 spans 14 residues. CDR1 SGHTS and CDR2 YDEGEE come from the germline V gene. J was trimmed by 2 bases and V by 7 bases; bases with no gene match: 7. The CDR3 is CASGGDRVTYEQYF. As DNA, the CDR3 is TGTGCCAGCGGGGGGGACAGGGTCACCTACGAGCAGTACTTC.

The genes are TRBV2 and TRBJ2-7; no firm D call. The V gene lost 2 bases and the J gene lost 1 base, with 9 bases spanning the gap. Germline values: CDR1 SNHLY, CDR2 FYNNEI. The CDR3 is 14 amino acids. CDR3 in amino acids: CASSELEASYEQYF. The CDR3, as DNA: TGTGCCAGCAGTGAACTTGAAGCGTCCTACGAGCAGTACTTC. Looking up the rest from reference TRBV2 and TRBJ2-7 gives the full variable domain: EPEVTQTPSHQVTQMGQEVILRCVPISNHLYFYWYRQILGQKVEFLVSFYNNEISEKSEIFDDQFSVERPDGSNFTLKIRSTKLEDSAMYFCASSELEASYEQYFGPGTRLTVT.

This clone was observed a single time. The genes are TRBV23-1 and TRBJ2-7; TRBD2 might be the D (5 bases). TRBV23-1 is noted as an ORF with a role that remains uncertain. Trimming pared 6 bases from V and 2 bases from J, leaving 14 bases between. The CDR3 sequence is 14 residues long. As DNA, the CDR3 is TGCGCCAGCAGACCTGGACTGGCCCCCTACGAGCAGTACTTC. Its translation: CASRPGLAPYEQYF.

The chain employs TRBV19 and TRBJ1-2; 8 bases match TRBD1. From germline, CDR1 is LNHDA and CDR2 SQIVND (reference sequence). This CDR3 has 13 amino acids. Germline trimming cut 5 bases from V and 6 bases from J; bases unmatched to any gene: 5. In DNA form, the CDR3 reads TGTGCCAGTAGTGTTCAGGGGGCGGATGGCTACACCTTC. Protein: CASSVQGADGYTF.

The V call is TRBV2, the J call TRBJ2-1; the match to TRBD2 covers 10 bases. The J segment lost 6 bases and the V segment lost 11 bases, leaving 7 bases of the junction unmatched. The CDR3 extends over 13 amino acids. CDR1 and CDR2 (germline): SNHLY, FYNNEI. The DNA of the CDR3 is TGTGCCGCACAGCGGGAGGGACTCAATGAGCAGTTCTTC. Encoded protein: CAAQREGLNEQFF.

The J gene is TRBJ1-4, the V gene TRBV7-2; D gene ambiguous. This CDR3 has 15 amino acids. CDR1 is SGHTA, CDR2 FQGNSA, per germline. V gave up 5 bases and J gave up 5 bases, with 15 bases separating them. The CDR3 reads CASSLGPSHNEKLFF. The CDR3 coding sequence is TGTGCCAGCAGCCTTGGGCCCTCCCACAATGAAAAACTGTTTTTT.

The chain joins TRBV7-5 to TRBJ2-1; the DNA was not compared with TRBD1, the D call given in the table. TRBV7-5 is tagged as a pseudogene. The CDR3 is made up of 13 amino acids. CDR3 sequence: CVRSFPRSNEQFF. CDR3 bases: TGTGTCAGAAGCTTCCCCAGGTCGAATGAGCAGTTCTTC.

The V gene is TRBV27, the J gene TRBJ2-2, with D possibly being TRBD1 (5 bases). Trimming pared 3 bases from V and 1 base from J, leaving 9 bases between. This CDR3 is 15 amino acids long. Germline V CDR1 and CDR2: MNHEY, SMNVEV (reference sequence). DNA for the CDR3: TGTGCCAGCAGTTTGGGCACAGGGAACACCGGGGAGCTGTTTTTT. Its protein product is CASSLGTGNTGELFF.

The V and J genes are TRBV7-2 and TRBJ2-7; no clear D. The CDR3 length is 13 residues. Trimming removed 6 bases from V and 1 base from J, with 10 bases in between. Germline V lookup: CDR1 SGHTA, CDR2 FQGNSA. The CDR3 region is CASRAAVSYEQYF. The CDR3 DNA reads TGTGCCAGCAGGGCCGCGGTGTCCTACGAGCAGTACTTC. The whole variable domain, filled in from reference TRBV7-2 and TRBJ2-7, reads GAGVSQSPSNKVTEKGKDVELRCDPISGHTALYWYRQSLGQGLEFLIYFQGNSAPDKSGLPSDRFSAERTGGSVSTLTIQRTQQEDSAVYLCASRAAVSYEQYFGPGTRLTVT.

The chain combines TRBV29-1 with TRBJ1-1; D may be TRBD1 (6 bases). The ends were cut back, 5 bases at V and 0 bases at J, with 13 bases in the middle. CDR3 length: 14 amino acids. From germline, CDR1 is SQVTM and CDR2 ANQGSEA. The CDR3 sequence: CSVWTGQLNTEAFF. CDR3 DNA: TGCAGCGTTTGGACGGGACAACTGAACACTGAAGCTTTCTTT.

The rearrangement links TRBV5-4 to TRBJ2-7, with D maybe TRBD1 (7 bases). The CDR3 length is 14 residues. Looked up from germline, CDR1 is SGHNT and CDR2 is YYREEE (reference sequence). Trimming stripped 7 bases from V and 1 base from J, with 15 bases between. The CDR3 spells CASWLQGTSYEQYF. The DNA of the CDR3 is TGTGCCAGCTGGTTACAGGGGACTTCCTACGAGCAGTACTTC. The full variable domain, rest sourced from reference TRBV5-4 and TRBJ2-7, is ETGVTQSPTHLIKTRGQQVTLRCSSQSGHNTVSWYQQALGQGPQFIFQYYREEENGRGNFPPRFSGLQFPNYSSELNVNALELDDSALYLCASWLQGTSYEQYFGPGTRLTVT.